The 13 T cell receptor beta chains below were found in one sample sequenced in a study of T cell responses to AZD1222 COVID-19 vaccine. Sequencing was performed with immunoSEQ multiplex PCR; in TCRdb, only in-frame clones are kept and a portion is missing. The table records 150,000 to 200,000 clones, 92% of them present only once. The starting material was peripheral blood, obtained 28 days after the second AZD1222 dose. The receptors derive from an adult who received the AZD1222 COVID-19 vaccine.

This chain uses TRBV7-3 with TRBJ2-1; TRBD1 is a possible D gene (6 bases). From germline, CDR1 is SGHTA and CDR2 FQGTGA. The CDR3 sequence is 15 residues long. Trimming removed 2 bases at V and 1 base at J, with 9 bases between. The CDR3 DNA follows: TGTGCCAGCAGCTTAGTAGGGGGTTCCTACAATGAGCAGTTCTTC. Protein: CASSLVGGSYNEQFF.

This chain connects TRBV7-6 to TRBJ2-3, with D perhaps matching TRBD1 (5 bases). The germline CDR1 and CDR2 sequences are SGHVS and FNYEAQ. V shed 1 base and J shed 1 base, with 9 bases lying between them. CDR3 length: 15 residues. CDR3: CASSLVPQGTDTQYF. The CDR3 DNA follows: TGTGCCAGCAGCTTAGTGCCACAGGGCACAGATACGCAGTATTTT.

This clone was recorded once. This rearrangement joins TRBV2 to TRBJ1-5; perhaps TRBD1 as D (6 bases). The CDR3 loop spans 15 amino acids. Germline loops: CDR1 SNHLY, CDR2 FYNNEI. Trimming took 6 bases from V and 16 from J, leaving 28 bases between them. The CDR3 loop is CASSTGLGNQPGFHF. DNA for the CDR3: TGTGCCAGCAGCACAGGGTTGGGCAATCAGCCCGGTTTCCATTTT.

The rearrangement uses TRBV5-1 and TRBJ2-2, with TRBD2 as a possible D gene (6 bases). V was trimmed by 3 bases and J by 6 bases, leaving 9 bases between them. The CDR3 is 13 residues long. CDR1 and CDR2 (germline): SGHRS, YFSETQ. This chain's CDR3 is CASSSDYPGELFF. CDR3 DNA: TGCGCCAGCAGCTCGGACTATCCCGGGGAGCTGTTTTTT.

This chain uses TRBV5-8 with TRBJ1-4; 10 nucleotides align to TRBD1. With 4 bases clipped from V and 8 bases from J, the junction kept 5 bases outside the gene matches. The CDR3 extends over 14 amino acids. Germline V gene lookup returns CDR1 SGHTS and CDR2 YDEGEE. CDR3 bases: TGTGCCAGCAGCGGGGGACAGGGGTTCGAAAAACTGTTTTTT. This encodes CASSGGQGFEKLFF.

This clone was seen a single time. V gene TRBV5-8 combines with J gene TRBJ2-7, with unresolved D. The V and J ends lost 0 bases and 1 base respectively, with 8 bases between them. CDR1 is SGHTS, CDR2 YDEGEE, per germline. CDR3 length: 14 residues. CDR3 protein: CASSLAPGSYEQYF. In DNA form, the CDR3 reads TGTGCCAGCAGCTTGGCTCCGGGTTCCTACGAGCAGTACTTC. Variable domain in full (rest from reference TRBV5-8 and TRBJ2-7): EAGVTQSPTHLIKTRGQQATLRCSPISGHTSVYWYQQALGLGLQFLLWYDEGEERNRGNFPPRFSGRQFPNYSSELNVNALELEDSALYLCASSLAPGSYEQYFGPGTRLTVT.

Turning to this clone: This specimen includes other DNA sequences encoding the same CDR3. The CDR3 region has the DNA TGTGCCAGCAGGGGGCAAGGAAATAATTCACCCCTCCACTTT. Translated: CASRGQGNNSPLHF. The V call is TRBV2, the J call TRBJ1-6, with D perhaps TRBD1 (5 bases). The V end lost 6 bases, the J end lost 5 bases, and 11 bases lay between the germline ends. CDR1 is SNHLY and CDR2 is FYNNEI in the germline V gene. The CDR3 sequence is 14 residues long.

This sequence joins TRBV2 and TRBJ2-3; D unclear. With 10 bases removed from V and 2 bases from J, the gap between germline ends came to 10 bases. The CDR3 has 12 amino acids. Germline assignment: CDR1 SNHLY and CDR2 FYNNEI. The CDR3 DNA reads as TGTGCCACCAACGACAACACAGATACGCAGTATTTT. Translating gives CATNDNTDTQYF.

The chain is built from TRBV5-1 and TRBJ1-1, with 9 nucleotides matching TRBD1. V shed 3 bases, J shed 2 bases, and the junction held 5 bases outside the gene matches. The CDR3 has 15 amino acids. Germline loops: CDR1 SGHRS, CDR2 YFSETQ. The CDR3: CASSSRQGGNTEAFF. CDR3 sequence (DNA): TGCGCCAGCAGCTCGCGACAGGGGGGAAACACTGAAGCTTTCTTT.

The J gene is TRBJ2-5, the V gene TRBV18; maybe TRBD1 (6 bases). The germline V and J ends were trimmed by 2 bases and 5 bases, with 12 bases remaining between them. The CDR3 runs 14 residues. Per the germline V gene, CDR1 is KGHSH and CDR2 is LQKENI. The CDR3 spells CASSPGTTGETQYF. CDR3 DNA sequence: TGTGCCAGCTCACCAGGGACAACCGGCGAGACCCAGTACTTC. The full variable domain, with the rest looked up from reference TRBV18 and TRBJ2-5, is NAGVMQNPRHLVRRRGQEARLRCSPMKGHSHVYWYRQLPEEGLKFMVYLQKENIIDESGMPKERFSAEFPKEGPSILRIQQVVRGDSAAYFCASSPGTTGETQYFGPGTRLLVL.

This chain connects TRBV30 to TRBJ2-3, with 12 positions matching TRBD2. CDR1 and CDR2 from the germline V gene are GTSNPN and SVGIG (reference sequence). This CDR3 contains 18 residues. J was trimmed by 1 base and V by 0 bases; bases with no gene match: 8. The CDR3 protein is CAWSVLAGGLLRTDTQYF. CDR3 in DNA: TGTGCCTGGAGTGTACTAGCGGGAGGACTTCTTCGCACAGATACGCAGTATTTT.

The chain uses TRBV7-6 and TRBJ2-1; TRBD2 matches 14 bases. V was clipped by 5 bases and J by 6 bases; unmatched bases: 9. CDR1 SGHVS and CDR2 FNYEAQ come from the germline V gene. The CDR3 is 17 amino acids. The CDR3 here is CASSILGLAGESNEQFF. CDR3 coding DNA: TGTGCCAGCAGCATATTGGGACTAGCGGGGGAATCCAATGAGCAGTTCTTC. Drawing the rest from reference TRBV7-6 and TRBJ2-1, the complete variable domain is GAGVSQSPRYKVTKRGQDVALRCDPISGHVSLYWYRQALGQGPEFLTYFNYEAQQDKSGLPNDRFSAERPEGSISTLTIQRTEQRDSAMYRCASSILGLAGESNEQFFGPGTRLTVL.

The genes are TRBV7-3 and TRBJ2-1; 7 bases line up with TRBD2. The CDR3 consists of 16 residues. Trimming at V came to 3 bases and at J to 0 bases, leaving 5 bases not matched to a gene. Germline lookup yields CDR1 SGHTA and CDR2 FQGTGA. CDR3 in amino acids: CASSFYGGSSYNEQFF. CDR3 nucleotides: TGTGCCAGCAGCTTCTACGGGGGGAGCTCCTACAATGAGCAGTTCTTC. The whole variable domain, filled in from reference TRBV7-3 and TRBJ2-1, reads GAGVSQTPSNKVTEKGKYVELRCDPISGHTALYWYRQSLGQGPEFLIYFQGTGAADDSGLPNDRFFAVRPEGSVSTLKIQRTERGDSAVYLCASSFYGGSSYNEQFFGPGTRLTVL.